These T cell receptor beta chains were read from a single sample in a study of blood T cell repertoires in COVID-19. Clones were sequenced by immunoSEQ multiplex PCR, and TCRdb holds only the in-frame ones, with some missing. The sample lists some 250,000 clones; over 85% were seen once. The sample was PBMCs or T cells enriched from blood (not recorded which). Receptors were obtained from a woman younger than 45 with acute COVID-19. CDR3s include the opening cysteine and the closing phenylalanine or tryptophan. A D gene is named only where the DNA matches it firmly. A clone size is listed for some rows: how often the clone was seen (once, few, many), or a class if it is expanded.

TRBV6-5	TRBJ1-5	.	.	CASSYSFRQPQHF	TGTGCCAGCAGTTACTCTTTCAGGCAGCCCCAGCATTTT
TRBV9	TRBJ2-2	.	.	CASSVAIGGTGELFF	TGTGCCAGCAGCGTAGCAATTGGAGGGACCGGGGAGCTGTTTTTT
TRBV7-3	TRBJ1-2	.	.	CASRALGGSHGYTF	TGTGCCAGCAGGGCCCTGGGGGGGTCGCATGGCTACACCTTC
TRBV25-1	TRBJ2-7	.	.	CATTTSYEQYF	TGTGCCACCACAACCAGCTACGAGCAGTACTTC
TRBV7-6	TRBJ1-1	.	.	CASSPDGGFNFLSEAFF	TGTGCCAGCAGCCCAGACGGGGGGTTCAACTTCTTATCTGAAGCTTTCTTT
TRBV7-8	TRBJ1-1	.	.	CASSFSNTEAFF	TGTGCCAGCAGCTTTTCTAACACTGAAGCTTTCTTT
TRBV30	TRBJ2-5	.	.	CAWSGHQQETQYF	TGTGCCTGGAGTGGGCACCAACAAGAGACCCAGTACTTC
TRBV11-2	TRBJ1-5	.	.	CASSPFSNQPQHF	TGTGCCAGCAGTCCGTTTAGCAATCAGCCCCAGCATTTT
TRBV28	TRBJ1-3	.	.	CASSPQGSGNTIYF	TGTGCCAGCAGTCCCCAGGGGAGCGGAAACACCATATATTTT
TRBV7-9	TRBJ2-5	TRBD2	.	CASSLTSAETQYF	TGTGCCAGCAGCTTAACTAGCGCGGAGACCCAGTACTTC
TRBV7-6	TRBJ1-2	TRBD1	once	CASSLFGRGLYGYTF	TGTGCCAGCAGCTTATTCGGCAGGGGGCTTTATGGCTACACCTTC
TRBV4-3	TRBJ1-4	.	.	CASSQDPDILNEKLFF	TGCGCCAGCAGCCAAGATCCCGACATCTTAAATGAAAAACTGTTTTTT
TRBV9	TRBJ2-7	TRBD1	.	CASSEGTADYEQYF	TGTGCCAGCAGCGAGGGGACAGCAGACTACGAGCAGTACTTC
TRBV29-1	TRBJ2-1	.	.	CSASQNNEQFF	TGCAGCGCCTCACAGAACAATGAGCAGTTCTTC
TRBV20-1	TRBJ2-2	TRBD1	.	CSASGFDRAFF	TGCAGTGCTAGCGGGTTTGACAGGGCGTTTTTT
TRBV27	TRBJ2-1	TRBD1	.	CASTDREINEQFF	TGTGCCAGCACCGACAGGGAGATAAATGAGCAGTTCTTC
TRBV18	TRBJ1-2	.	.	CASSPGVGGDGYTF	TGTGCCAGCTCACCAGGGGTTGGAGGGGACGGCTACACCTTC
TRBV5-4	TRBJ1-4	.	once	CASSSNNEKLFF	TGTGCCAGCAGCTCTAATAATGAAAAACTGTTTTTT
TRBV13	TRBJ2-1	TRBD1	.	CASSLTGQGYNEQFF	TGTGCCAGCAGCCTTACCGGACAGGGCTACAATGAGCAGTTCTTC
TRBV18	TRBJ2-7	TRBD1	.	CASSLFGQGIDEQYF	TGTGCCAGCTCACTATTCGGACAGGGGATCGACGAGCAGTACTTC
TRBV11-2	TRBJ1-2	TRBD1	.	CASSNRDRGHGYTF	TGTGCCAGCAGCAACCGGGACAGGGGGCATGGCTACACCTTC
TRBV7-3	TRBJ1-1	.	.	CASSLNRNTEAFF	TGTGCCAGCAGCTTAAATCGGAACACTGAAGCTTTCTTT
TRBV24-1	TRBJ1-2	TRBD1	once	CATSGRGVGYTF	TGTGCCACCAGTGGCAGGGGGGTCGGCTACACCTTC
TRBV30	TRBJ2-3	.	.	CAWKGGGPGLSDTQYF	TGTGCCTGGAAAGGAGGAGGGCCAGGGCTTTCCGATACGCAGTATTTT
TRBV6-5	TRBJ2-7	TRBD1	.	CASSYGQGAGEQYF	TGTGCCAGCAGTTACGGACAGGGGGCCGGCGAGCAGTACTTC
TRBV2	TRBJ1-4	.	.	CASSLTAATNEKLFF	TGTGCCAGCAGTCTAACAGCTGCAACTAATGAAAAACTGTTTTTT
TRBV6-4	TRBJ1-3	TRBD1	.	CASIEDRGNTIYF	TGTGCCAGCATAGAGGACAGGGGAAACACCATATATTTT
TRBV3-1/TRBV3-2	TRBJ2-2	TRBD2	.	CASSRRGGAYTGELFF	TGTGCCAGCAGCCGCCGCGGGGGGGCGTACACCGGGGAGCTGTTTTTT
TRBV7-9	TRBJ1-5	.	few	CASSLGGGSNQPQHF	TGTGCCAGCAGCTTGGGGGGAGGTAGCAATCAGCCCCAGCATTTT
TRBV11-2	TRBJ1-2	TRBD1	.	CASSSPGGAGGYTF	TGTGCCAGCAGCTCACCAGGGGGCGCGGGTGGCTACACCTTC
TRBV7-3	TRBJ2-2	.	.	CASSQVLTGELFF	TGTGCCAGCAGCCAAGTATTAACAGGGGAGCTGTTTTTT
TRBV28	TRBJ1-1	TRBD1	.	CASSLDRGRTEAFF	TGTGCCAGCAGTCTAGACAGGGGGCGGACTGAAGCTTTCTTT
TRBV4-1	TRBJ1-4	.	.	CASSQREEEKLFF	TGCGCCAGCAGCCAACGGGAAGAGGAAAAACTGTTTTTT
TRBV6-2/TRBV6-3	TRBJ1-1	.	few	CASSWGRTNTEAFF	TGTGCCAGCAGTTGGGGCAGAACGAACACTGAAGCTTTCTTT
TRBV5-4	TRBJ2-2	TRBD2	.	CASSSVSGGINTGELFF	TGTGCCAGCAGCTCGGTTAGCGGGGGTATAAACACCGGGGAGCTGTTTTTT
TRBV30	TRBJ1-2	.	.	CAWSGGGGNYGYTF	TGTGCCTGGAGTGGCGGTGGGGGGAACTATGGCTACACCTTC
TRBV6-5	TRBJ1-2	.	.	CASSLDSNYGYTF	TGTGCCAGCAGCCTCGACTCTAACTATGGCTACACCTTC
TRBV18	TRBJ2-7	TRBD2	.	CASSPPSGDYEQYF	TGTGCCAGCTCACCTCCTAGCGGGGACTACGAGCAGTACTTC
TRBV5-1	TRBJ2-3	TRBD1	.	CASWQGAGTDTQYF	TGCGCCAGCTGGCAGGGGGCAGGCACAGATACGCAGTATTTT
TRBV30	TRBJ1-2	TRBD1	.	CAWSPPDRSFGGYTF	TGTGCCTGGAGTCCCCCGGACAGGAGCTTCGGTGGCTACACCTTC
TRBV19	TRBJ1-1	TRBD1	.	CASSFGTGVTEAFF	TGTGCCAGTAGTTTTGGGACAGGGGTAACTGAAGCTTTCTTT
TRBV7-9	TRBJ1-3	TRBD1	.	CASSSGQGGGEYTIYF	TGTGCCAGCAGCTCCGGACAGGGAGGCGGAGAGTACACCATATATTTT
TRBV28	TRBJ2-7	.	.	CASSKEREQYF	TGTGCCAGCAGTAAAGAGAGGGAGCAGTACTTC
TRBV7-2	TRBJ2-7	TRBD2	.	CASSLTSGGSSYEQYF	TGTGCCAGCAGCTTGACTAGCGGGGGGTCCTCCTACGAGCAGTACTTC
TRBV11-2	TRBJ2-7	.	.	CASSPSPDSYEQYF	TGTGCCAGCAGCCCCAGTCCCGACTCCTACGAGCAGTACTTC
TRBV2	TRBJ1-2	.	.	CASNRVGKYGYTF	TGTGCCAGCAACCGGGTTGGAAAATATGGCTACACCTTC
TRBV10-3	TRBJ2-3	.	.	CAINNGRTDTQYF	TGTGCCATCAATAACGGTCGCACAGATACGCAGTATTTT
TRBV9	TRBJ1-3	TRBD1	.	CASSVGQGGGNTIYF	TGTGCCAGCAGCGTAGGACAGGGTGGCGGAAACACCATATATTTT